The present T cell receptor beta chain was sequenced within a study of spatial heterogeneity in lung cancer. Study at large: Sequence detection consistently recorded a greater number of beta-chain than alpha-chain sequences.

A distinct unique molecular identifier was carried by each TCR cDNA molecule. TCRdb ran MiXCR on the 5' RACE reads and lists one entry per CDR3 protein. This table has under 75,000 distinct CDR3 sequences, about an eighth appearing once. Broader study findings: The appearance of ubiquitous expanded tumor TCRs in blood was greater at resection than follow-up.

The V segment lost 4 bases and the J segment 1 base; nucleotides outside the gene matches: 5. The CDR3 spans 17 residues. Germline V gene data show CDR1 as MNHNY and CDR2 as SVGAGI (reference sequence). This clonotype was seen a handful of times. Its antigen is as yet unknown. Time point given: sample taken at primary tumor resection. Unsorted whole RNA from tumor, nontumor lung or frozen PBMC underwent sequencing. The cohort: approximately 74 early-stage, untreated non-small cell lung cancer patients. This specimen consisted of PBMCs, obtained at surgery. The receptor comes from a male donor with early-stage non-small cell lung cancer. The chain employs TRBV6-6 and TRBJ2-1; 12 nucleotides agree with TRBD2. CDR3 sequence reads: CASSLTSGSVSYNEQFF. The CDR3 DNA follows: TGTGCCAGCAGTTTGACTAGCGGGAGCGTTTCCTACAATGAGCAGTTCTTC.